Detailed here is one TCR beta chain. Its antigen is still unknown. 5'RACE with constant-segment primers yielded barcoded, UMI-tagged TCR alpha and TCR beta cDNA libraries. TCRdb re-called the 5' RACE reads with MiXCR, one entry per CDR3 protein. The sample holds hundreds of thousands of distinct CDR3 sequences, roughly 20% seen once. The data were taken from a study of T-cell memory formation after mild COVID-19. CDR1 and CDR2 from the germline V gene are MNHEY and SMNVEV (reference sequence). The CDR3 covers 15 residues. Deletions cut 2 bases from V and 3 bases from J, with 13 bases between. Broader study findings: There were some responding clones in pre-infection memory, which suggested that cross-reactive memory had joined. The study found balanced CD4/CD8 in clones contracting day 15 to 85 and a CD4+ lean in later expanders.

This chain uses TRBV27 with TRBJ2-5; D ambiguous. This clonotype was obtained from an adult woman who had mild COVID-19 (a few samples of this study predate the infection). Cell type and time point are not known. The sequenced sample was PBMCs or a T cell subset sorted from them (not recorded which). CDR3 DNA: TGTGCCAGCAGTTTACTGTGGGATGGGAAAGAGACCCAGTACTTC. As protein: CASSLLWDGKETQYF.